This T cell receptor (beta chain) comes out of a study of OX40 agonist ivuxolimab in advanced cancers. Background on the study: An agonistic human IgG2 monoclonal antibody against OX40 (CD134) was given. Dosing consisted of intravenous ivuxolimab at 0.01 to 10 mg/kg every 2 weeks. Partial responses occurred in Three dose-escalation patients, one with hepatocellular carcinoma and two with cutaneous melanoma. Study-wide findings and caveats: On average, CD8+ T cells had more expanded clones than CD4+.

CDR1 is SGHAT and CDR2 is FQNNGV in the germline V gene. This CDR3 region has 16 residues. V was clipped by 3 bases and J by 0 bases, with 12 bases between them. This clone has a handful of counts. Its antigen remains unknown. Some clones are missing from TCRdb's copy, which holds only in-frame ones; the method was immunoSEQ multiplex PCR. The sample holds around 95,000 clones, around 93% seen once. Specimen: CD4+ or CD8+ T cells sorted from blood, collected in a trial of the OX40 agonist ivuxolimab. This rearrangement joins TRBV11-2 to TRBJ2-1, with TRBD1 as a possible D gene (6 bases). The TCR originated in an adult with an advanced solid tumor such as melanoma, head and neck, liver or kidney cancer. The CDR3 protein is CASSFRGRDSYNEQFF. Written as DNA, the CDR3 is TGTGCCAGCAGCTTCAGGGGAAGGGACTCCTACAATGAGCAGTTCTTC.